This TCR beta chain is from a study of blood T cell repertoires in COVID-19. Germline CDR1 is SGHRS and CDR2 is YFSETQ. This CDR3 is built from 13 residues. V lost 4 bases and J 1 base, leaving 8 bases between the germline ends. Per the original methods: Amplification of reference gene primers was used by the study to estimate nucleated cell counts. Data came from immunoSEQ multiplex PCR; TCRdb stores just in-frame clones and leaves some out. V, J and clone size reflect that table, while D and trimming were determined from the DNA. Among 100,000 to 150,000 clones listed, approximately 81% were seen once.

The rearrangement uses TRBV5-1 and TRBJ1-1, with a weak D call TRBD1 (5 bases). The source is a woman in her fifties or sixties with acute or convalescent COVID-19. Source material: peripheral blood. The CDR3 DNA sequence: TGCGCCAGCAGCATCAGGGCGAACACTGAAGCTTTCTTT. It translates to CASSIRANTEAFF.